This note documents a single T cell receptor (beta chain) sequence. The antigen remains unidentified. Sequencing used immunoSEQ multiplex PCR; TCRdb keeps in-frame clones, though not all of them. This sample carries millions of clones, approximately 94% of them seen once, and the ten largest clones take roughly 1.1%. Positively selected for CCR7, the CD45RO-negative cells used as naive CD8 cells excluded terminally differentiated effector memory CD45RA+ cells. The CDR3 extends over 14 amino acids. CDR1 MNHEY and CDR2 SVGAGI come from the germline V gene. Trimming removed 0 bases from V and 6 bases from J, with 12 bases in between. This sample is part of a study of shared clonotypes between healthy human individuals. Regarding the study as a whole: Sharing across four donors was highest in naive CD4 (roughly 5%) and lowest in memory CD8 (about 0.4%).

The sequencing sample was made of naive CD8+ T cells sorted from blood. This TCR was recovered from a man between 18 and 29 years old in good health. This rearrangement joins TRBV6-5 to TRBJ2-7; D unresolved. The CDR3 sequence is CASSYSDVGLEQYF. The CDR3 bases are TGTGCCAGCAGTTACTCGGACGTGGGCCTCGAGCAGTACTTC.